This entry concerns a single TCR beta chain. TCRdb's copy holds only in-frame clones and misses some; the assay was immunoSEQ multiplex PCR. The data contain hundreds of thousands of clones, roughly nine tenths of them singletons. This sample is part of a study of blood T cell repertoires in COVID-19. Study overall: Sources were T cells, B-cell-depleted T cells, or PBMCs; the material itself was cDNA or gDNA.

V gave up 0 bases and J gave up 4 bases; unmatched junction bases: 2. This CDR3 has 15 amino acids. CDR1 is SGHTS, CDR2 YDEGEE, per germline. This sequence joins TRBV5-8 and TRBJ2-1; 9 bases agree with TRBD2. The specimen sequenced was peripheral blood. The clonotype originates from a woman in her thirties with COVID-19, enrolled during active disease. CDR3 amino acids: CASSLGSGGYNEQFF. The CDR3 coding sequence is TGTGCCAGCAGCTTGGGTAGCGGGGGATACAATGAGCAGTTCTTC.